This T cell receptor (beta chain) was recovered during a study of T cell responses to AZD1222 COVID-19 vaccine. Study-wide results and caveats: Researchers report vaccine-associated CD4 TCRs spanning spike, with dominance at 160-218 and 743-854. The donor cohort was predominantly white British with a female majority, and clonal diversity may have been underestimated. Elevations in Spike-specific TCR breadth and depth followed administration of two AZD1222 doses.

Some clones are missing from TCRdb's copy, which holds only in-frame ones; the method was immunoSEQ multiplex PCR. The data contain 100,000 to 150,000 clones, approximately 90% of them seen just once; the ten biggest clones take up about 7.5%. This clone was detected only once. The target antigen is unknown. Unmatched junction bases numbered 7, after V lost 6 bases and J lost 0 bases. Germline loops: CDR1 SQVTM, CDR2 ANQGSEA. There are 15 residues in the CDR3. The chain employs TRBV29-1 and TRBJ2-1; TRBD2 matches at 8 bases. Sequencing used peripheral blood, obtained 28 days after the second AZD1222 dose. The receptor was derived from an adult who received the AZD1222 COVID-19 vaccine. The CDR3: CSVPGLVGSYNEQFF. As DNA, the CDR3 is TGCAGCGTCCCGGGACTAGTGGGCTCCTACAATGAGCAGTTCTTC.